This T cell receptor (beta chain) was identified in a study of tumor-infiltrating lymphocytes in primary liver carcinoma. About the research overall: Tumors, staged T1-T3 N0M0, spanned about 4.2 to 11 cm.

In addition to blood RNA drawn from unsorted whole blood, germline DNA was extracted. The V and J ends lost 5 bases and 4 bases respectively, with 13 bases between them. Germline V gives CDR1 MDHEN, CDR2 SYDVKM. The CDR3 contains 14 residues. This clonotype was detected once. TCR beta cDNA was made from 450 to 550 ng total RNA with a constant-region primer. Employing slightly modified ARM-PCR, three nested multiplex PCR rounds were run, and these gave rise to the TCR beta libraries. It was with TRBV1-TRBV30 forward primers and a C-beta reverse primer that the first two PCR rounds were run, at around 11 cycles each. TCRdb ran MiXCR on the multiplex PCR reads and lists one entry per CDR3 protein. The sample yields 180,000 or so distinct CDR3 sequences, approximately 60% seen once.

This sequence originates from a man in his forties with primary liver carcinoma and hepatitis B virus infection. Source material: peripheral blood. The V gene is TRBV28, the J gene TRBJ2-3; D is perhaps TRBD1 or TRBD2 (5 bases each). The CDR3 DNA follows: TGTGCCAGCAGTACTCCGAGAGGGGCAGATACGCAGTATTTT. This sequence encodes CASSTPRGADTQYF.